This T cell receptor beta chain emerged from a study of T cell responses to AZD1222 COVID-19 vaccine. Study summary: Researchers grouped second doses given at about 4 or about 12 weeks into one pool.

As regards this clone: Its target is unknown.

General study points: Samples come after the peak T cell response, not at day 14. Targeting of unmutated variant regions was reportedly seen in nearly half of spike-specific TCRs.

The CDR3 runs to 15 residues. CDR1 is SGHTA and CDR2 is FQGNSA in the germline V gene. Deletions cut 2 bases from V and 1 base from J, with 10 bases between. Only in-frame clones appear in the TCRdb table, and some are missing; sequencing was by immunoSEQ multiplex PCR. The sample lists about 150,000 clones; approximately 85% were seen once. This TCR came from an adult in good health. V gene TRBV7-2 combines with J gene TRBJ2-3; D unclear. The sample was peripheral blood, taken on day 0 of AZD1222 vaccination. The CDR3 DNA follows: TGTGCCAGCAGCTTACCCTGGACGCGCACAGATACGCAGTATTTT. Its translation: CASSLPWTRTDTQYF.